This is a list of T cell receptor beta chains from one sample in a study of cytomegalovirus exposure and HLA in healthy donors. Clones were read by immunoSEQ multiplex PCR, and TCRdb kept only the in-frame ones, dropping some. The table has 150,000 to 170,000 clones, 80% seen once. Input material: PBMCs. The receptors come from a man younger than 40 in good health and CMV-seropositive. Each CDR3 is given with its conserved first and last residue. The D gene is left open where the match is weak. Not every row has a clone size; where given, it reads once, few, many or a size class.

TRBJ1-2,NA,13,NA,TRBV5-6,TGTGCCAGCAGCTTTTCAGGGAGGGATGGCTACACCTTC,CASSFSGRDGYTF
TRBJ2-7,NA,14,NA,TRBV11-1,TGTGCCAGCAGCTTATCCGGGAGTCGTCGCGAGCAGTACTTC,CASSLSGSRREQYF
TRBJ2-1,NA,18,NA,TRBV6-1,TGTGCCAGCAGTGAGTCTTCTGGGCGGGACCCCCACTACAATGAGCAGTTCTTC,CASSESSGRDPHYNEQFF
TRBJ1-5,TRBD1,16,few,TRBV28,TGTGCCAGCAGACCCTGGGGGACAGGGCTAAATCAGCCCCAGCATTTT,CASRPWGTGLNQPQHF
TRBJ1-2,NA,16,NA,TRBV7-9,TGTGCCAGCAGCCCGCTGTCTCCAGGGCACCCCTATGGCTACACCTTC,CASSPLSPGHPYGYTF
TRBJ1-1,NA,13,NA,TRBV19,TGTGCCAGTAGTATGGGCAGTACCTCTGAAGCTTTCTTT,CASSMGSTSEAFF
TRBJ2-7,NA,14,NA,TRBV28,TGTGCCAGCAGTTTAACTGCAGGGTTCTACGAGCAGTACTTC,CASSLTAGFYEQYF
TRBJ1-5,NA,16,once,TRBV4-2,TGTGCCAGCAGCCAAGAACCGGGGGGTAGCAATCAGCCCCAGCATTTT,CASSQEPGGSNQPQHF
TRBJ1-1,TRBD1,18,NA,TRBV5-4,TGTGCCAGCAGCCTTGGGACAGGGGGGCTGAAATGGGACACTGAAGCTTTCTTT,CASSLGTGGLKWDTEAFF
TRBJ2-5,NA,14,NA,TRBV7-6,TGTGCCAGCAGCTTAGCACCTCAGGGGGAGACCCAGTACTTC,CASSLAPQGETQYF
TRBJ1-5,NA,12,NA,TRBV7-8,TGTGCCAGCAGCGGGGGGGGTCAGCCCCAGCATTTT,CASSGGGQPQHF
TRBJ2-5,NA,14,NA,TRBV6-6,TGTGCCAGCAGTTACTCGAGCGGCCAGGAGACCCAGTACTTC,CASSYSSGQETQYF
TRBJ2-1,TRBD2,20,NA,TRBV5-1,TGCGCCAGCAGCTTGATCCAGGTGGGGACTAGCGGGACCGGCTACAATGAGCAGTTCTTC,CASSLIQVGTSGTGYNEQFF
TRBJ1-4,TRBD1,15,few,TRBV18,TGTGCCAGCTCACCCACATCCACAGGGGATGAAAAACTGTTTTTT,CASSPTSTGDEKLFF
TRBJ2-1,NA,12,NA,TRBV7-9,TGTGCCAGCAGCTCGACAGGTAATGAGCAGTTCTTC,CASSSTGNEQFF
TRBJ1-3,NA,14,NA,TRBV9,TGTGCCAGCAGCGTTGAGAATTCTGGAAACACCATATATTTT,CASSVENSGNTIYF
TRBJ2-1,NA,14,few,TRBV7-8,TGTGCCAGCAGCGTTGACAGATACTACAATGAGCAGTTCTTC,CASSVDRYYNEQFF
TRBJ1-5,TRBD1,15,NA,TRBV7-2,TGTGCCAGCAGCTTAGGGGGACAGGGAGGTTCCCCCCAGCATTTT,CASSLGGQGGSPQHF